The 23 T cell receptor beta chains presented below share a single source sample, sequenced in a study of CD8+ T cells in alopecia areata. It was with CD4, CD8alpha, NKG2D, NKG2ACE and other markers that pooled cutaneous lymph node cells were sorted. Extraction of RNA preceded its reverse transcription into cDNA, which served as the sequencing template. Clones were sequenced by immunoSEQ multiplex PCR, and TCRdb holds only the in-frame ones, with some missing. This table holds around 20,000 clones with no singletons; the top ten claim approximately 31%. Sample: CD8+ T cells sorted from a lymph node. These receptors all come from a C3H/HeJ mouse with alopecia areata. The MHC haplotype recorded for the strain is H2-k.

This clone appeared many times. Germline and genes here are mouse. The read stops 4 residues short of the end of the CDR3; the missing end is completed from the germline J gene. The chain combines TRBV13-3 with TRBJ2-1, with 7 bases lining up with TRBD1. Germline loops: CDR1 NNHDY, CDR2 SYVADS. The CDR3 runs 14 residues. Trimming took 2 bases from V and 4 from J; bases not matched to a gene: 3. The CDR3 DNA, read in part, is TGTGCCAGCAGTGAAGGGGGACAGTATGCT. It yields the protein CASSEGGQYA. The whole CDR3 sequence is CASSEGGQYAEQFF.

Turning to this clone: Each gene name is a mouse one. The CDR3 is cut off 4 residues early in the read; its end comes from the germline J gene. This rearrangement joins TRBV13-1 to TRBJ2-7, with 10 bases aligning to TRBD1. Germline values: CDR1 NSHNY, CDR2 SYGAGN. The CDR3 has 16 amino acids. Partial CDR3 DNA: TGTGCCAGCAGTGAAGGGGACAGGGGTTTTGTTGAT. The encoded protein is CASSEGDRGFVD. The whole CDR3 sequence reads CASSEGDRGFVDEQYF.

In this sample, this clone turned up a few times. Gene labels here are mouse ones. CDR3 loop: CASSPGLGSAETLYF. Partial CDR3 DNA: TGTGCCAGCAGTCCAGGACTGGGGAGTGCAGAA. The chain recombines TRBV19 with TRBJ2-3; 9 bases line up with TRBD2. The CDR3 extends 4 residues past the end of the read, so its final part is completed from the germline J gene. The germline V gene encodes CDR1 FNHDT and CDR2 SITEND (reference sequence). V trimming: 4 bases; J trimming: 0 bases; junction bases outside the gene matches: 3. The CDR3 sequence is 15 residues long.

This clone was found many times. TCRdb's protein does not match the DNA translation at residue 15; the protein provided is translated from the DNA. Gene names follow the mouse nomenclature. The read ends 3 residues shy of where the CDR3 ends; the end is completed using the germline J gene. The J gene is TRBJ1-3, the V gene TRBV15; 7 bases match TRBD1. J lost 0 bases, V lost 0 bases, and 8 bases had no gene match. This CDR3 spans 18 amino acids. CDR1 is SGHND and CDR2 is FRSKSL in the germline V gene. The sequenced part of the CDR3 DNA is TGTGCCAGCAGTTTAGCGCTTAGGGACAGTAATTCTGGAAATACG. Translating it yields CASSLALRDSNSGNT. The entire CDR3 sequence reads CASSLALRDSNSGNTLYF.

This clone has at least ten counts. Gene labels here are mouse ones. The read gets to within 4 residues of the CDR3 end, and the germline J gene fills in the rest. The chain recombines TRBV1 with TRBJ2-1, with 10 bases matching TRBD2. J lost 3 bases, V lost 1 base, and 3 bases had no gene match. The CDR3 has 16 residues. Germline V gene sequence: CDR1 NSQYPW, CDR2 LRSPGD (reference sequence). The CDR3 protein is CTCSAGTGGIYAEQFF. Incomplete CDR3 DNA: TGCACCTGCAGTGCAGGGACTGGGGGAATCTATGCT.

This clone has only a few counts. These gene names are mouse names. The CDR3 DNA, read in part, is TGCACCTGCAGTGCAGATCGGAGGGGTTTAAACGAA. It translates to CTCSADRRGLNE. The complete CDR3 reads CTCSADRRGLNERLFF. This chain uses TRBV1 with TRBJ1-4, with D perhaps TRBD1 (5 bases). The read ends 4 residues before the CDR3 terminus; that terminus is restored from the germline J gene. Germline CDR1 reads NSQYPW; CDR2 reads LRSPGD (reference sequence). This CDR3 has 16 residues. Between the trimmed V and J ends, which lost 0 bases and 5 bases, there was a span of 13 bases.

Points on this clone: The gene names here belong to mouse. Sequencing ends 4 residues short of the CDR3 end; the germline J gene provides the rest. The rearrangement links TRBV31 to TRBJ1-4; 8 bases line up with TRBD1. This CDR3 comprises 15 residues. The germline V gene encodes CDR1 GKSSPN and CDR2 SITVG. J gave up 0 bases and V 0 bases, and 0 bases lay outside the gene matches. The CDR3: CAWSLDRVSNERLFF. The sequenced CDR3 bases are TGTGCCTGGAGTCTGGACAGGGTTTCCAACGAA.

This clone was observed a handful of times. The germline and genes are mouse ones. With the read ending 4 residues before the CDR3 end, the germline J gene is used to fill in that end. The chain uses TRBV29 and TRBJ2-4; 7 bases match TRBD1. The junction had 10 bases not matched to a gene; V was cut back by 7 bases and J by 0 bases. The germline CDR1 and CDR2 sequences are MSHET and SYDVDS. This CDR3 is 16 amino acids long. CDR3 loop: CASNSGTETSQNTLYF. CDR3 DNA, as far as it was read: TGTGCTAGCAATTCCGGGACAGAAACTAGTCAAAAC. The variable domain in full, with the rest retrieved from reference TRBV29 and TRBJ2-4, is DMKVTQMPRYLIKRMGENVLLECGQDMSHETMYWYRQDPGLGLQLIYISYDVDSNSEGDIPKGYRVSRKKREHFSLILDSAKTNQTSVYFCASNSGTETSQNTLYFGAGTRLSVL.

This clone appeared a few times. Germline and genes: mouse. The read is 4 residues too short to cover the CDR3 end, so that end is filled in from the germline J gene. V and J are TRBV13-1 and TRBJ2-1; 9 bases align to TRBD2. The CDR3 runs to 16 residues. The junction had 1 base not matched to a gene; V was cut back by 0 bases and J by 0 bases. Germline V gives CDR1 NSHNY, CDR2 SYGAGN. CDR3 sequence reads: CASSDAGGDNYAEQFF. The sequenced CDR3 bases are TGTGCCAGCAGTGATGCTGGGGGGGATAACTATGCT.

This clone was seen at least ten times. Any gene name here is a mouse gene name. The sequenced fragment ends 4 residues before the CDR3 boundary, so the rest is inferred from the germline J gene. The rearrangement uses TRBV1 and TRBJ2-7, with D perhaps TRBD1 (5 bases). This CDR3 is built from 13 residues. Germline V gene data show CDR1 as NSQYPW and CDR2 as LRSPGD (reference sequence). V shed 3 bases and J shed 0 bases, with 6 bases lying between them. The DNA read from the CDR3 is TGCACCTGCAGTGCCGACAGCTCCTAT. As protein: CTCSADSSY. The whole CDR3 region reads CTCSADSSYEQYF. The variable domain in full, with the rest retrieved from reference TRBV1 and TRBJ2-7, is VTLLEQNPRWRLVPRGQAVNLRCILKNSQYPWMSWYQQDLQKQLQWLFTLRSPGDKEVKSLPGADYLATRVTDTELRLQVANMSQGRTLYCTCSADSSYEQYFGPGTRLTVL.

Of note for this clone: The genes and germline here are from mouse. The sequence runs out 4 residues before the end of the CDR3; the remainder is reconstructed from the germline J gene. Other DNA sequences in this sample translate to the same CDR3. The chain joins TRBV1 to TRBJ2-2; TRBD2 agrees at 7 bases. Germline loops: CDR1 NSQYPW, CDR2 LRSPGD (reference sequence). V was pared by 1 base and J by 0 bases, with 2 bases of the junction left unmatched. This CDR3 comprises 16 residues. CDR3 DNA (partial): TGCACCTGCAGTGCAGGGACTGGCTCAAACACCGGG. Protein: CTCSAGTGSNTG. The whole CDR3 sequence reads CTCSAGTGSNTGQLYF. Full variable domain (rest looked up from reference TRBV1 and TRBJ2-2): VTLLEQNPRWRLVPRGQAVNLRCILKNSQYPWMSWYQQDLQKQLQWLFTLRSPGDKEVKSLPGADYLATRVTDTELRLQVANMSQGRTLYCTCSAGTGSNTGQLYFGEGSKLTVL.

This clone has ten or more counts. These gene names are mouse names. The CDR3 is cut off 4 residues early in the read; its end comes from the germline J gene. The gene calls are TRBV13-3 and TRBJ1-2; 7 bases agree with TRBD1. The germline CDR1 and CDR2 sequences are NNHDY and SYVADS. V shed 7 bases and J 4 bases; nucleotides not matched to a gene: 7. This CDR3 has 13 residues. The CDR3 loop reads CASAPYRGSDYTF. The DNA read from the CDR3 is TGTGCCAGCGCTCCCTACAGGGGCTCC.

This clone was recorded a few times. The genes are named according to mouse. The covered CDR3 bases are TGTGCCAGCAGTGAGCGACTGGGGGGATAT. The encoded protein is CASSERLGGY. The CDR3 as a whole reads CASSERLGGYEQYF. This chain connects TRBV13-3 to TRBJ2-7; 10 bases fit TRBD2. The missing CDR3 end, 4 residues past where the read stops, is filled in from the germline J gene. The CDR3 is made up of 14 amino acids. In germline, CDR1 is NNHDY, CDR2 SYVADS.

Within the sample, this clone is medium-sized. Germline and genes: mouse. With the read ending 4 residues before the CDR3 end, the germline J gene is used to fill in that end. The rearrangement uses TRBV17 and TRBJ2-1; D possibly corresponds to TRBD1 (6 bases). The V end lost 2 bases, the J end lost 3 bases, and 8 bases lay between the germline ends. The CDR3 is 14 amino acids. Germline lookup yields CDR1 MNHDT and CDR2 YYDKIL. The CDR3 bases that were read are TGTGCTAGCAGTAGAAACAGGGCCTATGCT. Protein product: CASSRNRAYA. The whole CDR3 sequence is CASSRNRAYAEQFF.

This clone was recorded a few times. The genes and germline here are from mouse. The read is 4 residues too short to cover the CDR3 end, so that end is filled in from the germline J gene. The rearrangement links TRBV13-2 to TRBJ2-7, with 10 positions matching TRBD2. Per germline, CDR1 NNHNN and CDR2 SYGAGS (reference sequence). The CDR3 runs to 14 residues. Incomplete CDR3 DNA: TGTGCCAGCGGTGATGCGGACTGGGGGAAT. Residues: CASGDADWGN. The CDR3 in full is CASGDADWGNEQYF.

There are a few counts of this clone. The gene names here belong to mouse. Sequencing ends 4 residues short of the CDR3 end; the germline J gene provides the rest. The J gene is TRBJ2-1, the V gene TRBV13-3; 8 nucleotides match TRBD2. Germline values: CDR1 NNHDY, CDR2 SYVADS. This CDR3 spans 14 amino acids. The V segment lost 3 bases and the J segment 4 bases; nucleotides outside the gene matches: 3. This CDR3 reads CASSVGGRYAEQFF. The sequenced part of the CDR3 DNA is TGTGCCAGCAGTGTGGGGGGGAGGTATGCT.

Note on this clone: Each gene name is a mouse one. The covered CDR3 bases are TGCACCTGCAGTGCAGAGACAGGATCCAACGAA. Its protein is CTCSAETGSNE. The whole CDR3 sequence reads CTCSAETGSNERLFF. The chain employs TRBV1 and TRBJ1-4; D possibly corresponds to TRBD1 (6 bases). The read halts 4 residues ahead of the CDR3 end, with the missing end drawn from the germline J gene. V was trimmed by 0 bases and J by 2 bases, leaving 7 bases between them. Looked up from germline, CDR1 is NSQYPW and CDR2 is LRSPGD (reference sequence). The length of the CDR3 is 15 residues.

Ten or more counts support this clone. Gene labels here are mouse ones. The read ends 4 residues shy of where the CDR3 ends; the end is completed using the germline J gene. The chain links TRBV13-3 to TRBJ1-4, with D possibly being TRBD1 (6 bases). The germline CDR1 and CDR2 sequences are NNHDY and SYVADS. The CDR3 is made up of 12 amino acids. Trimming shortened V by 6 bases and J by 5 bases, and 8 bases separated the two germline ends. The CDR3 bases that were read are TGTGCCAGCACCACAGGGAACGAA. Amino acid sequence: CASTTGNE. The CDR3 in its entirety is CASTTGNERLFF.

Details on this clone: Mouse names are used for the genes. The sequenced CDR3 bases are TGCACCTGCAGTGCAGGTCAGGGCGGGAGTCAAAAC. Translation: CTCSAGQGGSQN. The complete CDR3 protein is CTCSAGQGGSQNTLYF. This chain connects TRBV1 to TRBJ2-4; tentative D call: TRBD1 (5 bases). The CDR3 is cut off 4 residues early in the read; its end comes from the germline J gene. The CDR3 has 16 amino acids. Per germline, CDR1 NSQYPW and CDR2 LRSPGD (reference sequence). V gave up 1 base and J gave up 0 bases, with 11 bases separating them.

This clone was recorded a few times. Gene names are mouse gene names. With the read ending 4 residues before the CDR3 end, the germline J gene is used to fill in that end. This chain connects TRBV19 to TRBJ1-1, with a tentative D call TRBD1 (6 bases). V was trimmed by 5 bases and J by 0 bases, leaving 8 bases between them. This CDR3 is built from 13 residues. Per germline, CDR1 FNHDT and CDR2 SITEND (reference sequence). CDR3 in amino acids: CASRDSANTEVFF. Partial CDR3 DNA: TGTGCCAGCAGGGACAGTGCAAACACA.

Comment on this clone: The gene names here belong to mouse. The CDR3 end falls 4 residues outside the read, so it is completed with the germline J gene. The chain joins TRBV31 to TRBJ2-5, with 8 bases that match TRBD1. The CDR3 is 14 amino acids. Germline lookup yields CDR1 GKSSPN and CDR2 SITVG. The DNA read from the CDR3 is TGTGCCTGGAGTCTAAGGACAGGGAGGGAC. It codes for CAWSLRTGRD. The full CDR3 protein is CAWSLRTGRDTQYF.

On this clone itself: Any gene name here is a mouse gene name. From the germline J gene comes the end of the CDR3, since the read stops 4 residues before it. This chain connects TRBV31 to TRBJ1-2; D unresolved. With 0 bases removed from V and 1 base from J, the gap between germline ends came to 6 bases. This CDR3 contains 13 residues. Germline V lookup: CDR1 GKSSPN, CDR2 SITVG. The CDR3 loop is CAWSLRQNSDYTF. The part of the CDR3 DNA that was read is TGTGCCTGGAGTCTTCGACAAAACTCC.

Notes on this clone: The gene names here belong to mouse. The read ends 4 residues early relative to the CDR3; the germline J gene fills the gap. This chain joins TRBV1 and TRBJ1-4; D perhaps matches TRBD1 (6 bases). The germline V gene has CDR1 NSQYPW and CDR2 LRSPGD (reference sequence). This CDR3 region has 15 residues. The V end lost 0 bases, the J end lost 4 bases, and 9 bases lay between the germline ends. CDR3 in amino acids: CTCSADGGRNERLFF. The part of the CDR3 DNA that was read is TGCACCTGCAGTGCAGATGGGGGGCGCAACGAA.